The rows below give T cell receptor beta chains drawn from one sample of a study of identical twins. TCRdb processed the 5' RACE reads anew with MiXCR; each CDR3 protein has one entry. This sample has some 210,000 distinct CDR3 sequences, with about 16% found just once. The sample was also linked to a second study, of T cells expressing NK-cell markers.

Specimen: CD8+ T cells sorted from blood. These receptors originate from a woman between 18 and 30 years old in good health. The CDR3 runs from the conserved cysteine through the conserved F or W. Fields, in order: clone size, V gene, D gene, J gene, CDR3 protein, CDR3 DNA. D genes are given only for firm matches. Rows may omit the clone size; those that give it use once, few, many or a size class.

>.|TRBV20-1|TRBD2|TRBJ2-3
CSAQPQRGGTDTQYF
TGCAGTGCTCAACCGCAGCGGGGGGGCACAGATACGCAGTATTTT
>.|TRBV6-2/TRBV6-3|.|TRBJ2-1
CASSHTGDEQFF
TGTGCCAGCAGTCACACCGGTGATGAGCAGTTCTTC
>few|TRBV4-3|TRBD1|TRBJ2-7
CASSYGQGAYEQYF
TGCGCCAGCAGCTACGGACAGGGAGCCTACGAGCAGTACTTC
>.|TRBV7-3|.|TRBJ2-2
CASSRSEDTGELFF
TGTGCCAGCAGCCGCTCCGAGGACACCGGGGAGCTGTTTTTT
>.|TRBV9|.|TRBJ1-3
CASSGRLVDPGNTIYF
TGTGCCAGCAGCGGACGGCTCGTCGATCCCGGAAACACCATATATTTT
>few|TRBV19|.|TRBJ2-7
CASSMGYEQYF
TGTGCCAGTAGTATGGGGTACGAGCAGTACTTC
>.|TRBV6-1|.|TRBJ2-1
CASSERGNSYNEQFF
TGTGCCAGCAGTGAGAGGGGGAACTCCTACAATGAGCAGTTCTTC
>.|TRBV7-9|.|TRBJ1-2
CASGLNYGYTF
TGTGCCAGCGGGCTTAACTATGGCTACACCTTC
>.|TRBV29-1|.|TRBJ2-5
CSVHGAGAVEETQYF
TGCAGCGTCCATGGGGCGGGGGCCGTAGAAGAGACCCAGTACTTC
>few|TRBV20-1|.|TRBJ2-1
CSATDLQRASYNEQFF
TGCAGTGCAACGGACCTTCAGCGGGCCTCCTACAATGAGCAGTTCTTC
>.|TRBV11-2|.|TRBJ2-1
CASSYPPRNPHNEQFF
TGTGCCAGCAGCTACCCCCCACGGAACCCACACAATGAGCAGTTCTTC
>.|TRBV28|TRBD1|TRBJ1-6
CASSRGQGGYNSPLHF
TGTGCCAGCAGCCGCGGACAGGGTGGCTATAATTCACCCCTCCACTTT
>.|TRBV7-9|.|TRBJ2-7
CANIRGLAGWYEQYF
TGTGCCAACATTAGGGGGTTGGCAGGGTGGTACGAGCAGTACTTC
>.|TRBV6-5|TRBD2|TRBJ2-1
CASSYNNAGGHNEQFF
TGTGCCAGCAGTTACAACAACGCGGGAGGACACAATGAGCAGTTCTTC
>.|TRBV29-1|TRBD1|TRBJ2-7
CSVELGTGGPEQYF
TGCAGCGTTGAACTCGGGACAGGGGGACCCGAGCAGTACTTC
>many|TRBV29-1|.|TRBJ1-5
CSAIQGRGNQPQHF
TGCAGCGCCATACAGGGTAGGGGCAATCAGCCCCAGCATTTT
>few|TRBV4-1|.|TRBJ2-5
CASSSLAKETQYF
TGCGCCAGCAGCTCTCTAGCTAAAGAGACCCAGTACTTC
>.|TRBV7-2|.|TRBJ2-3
CASSLGSRLPDTQYF
TGTGCCAGCAGCTTAGGATCGCGACTGCCGGATACGCAGTATTTT
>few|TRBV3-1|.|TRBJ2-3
CASSQGTGSTDTQYF
TGTGCCAGCAGCCAGGGAACAGGGTCCACAGATACGCAGTATTTT
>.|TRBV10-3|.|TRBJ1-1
CAIRGQNTEAFF
TGTGCCATCCGAGGACAGAACACTGAAGCTTTCTTT
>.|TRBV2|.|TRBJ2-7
CASRADSSSTYEQYF
TGTGCCAGCAGGGCGGACTCTTCATCCACCTACGAGCAGTACTTC
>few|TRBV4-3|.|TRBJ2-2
CASSQDEGFNTGELFF
TGCGCCAGCAGCCAAGACGAGGGATTTAACACCGGGGAGCTGTTTTTT
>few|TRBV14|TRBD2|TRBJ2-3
CASSRTSDSTDTQYF
TGTGCCAGCAGCCGGACTAGCGATAGCACAGATACGCAGTATTTT
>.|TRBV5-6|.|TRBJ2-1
CASSLSTGTYNEQFF
TGTGCCAGCAGCTTGTCGACAGGAACCTACAATGAGCAGTTCTTC
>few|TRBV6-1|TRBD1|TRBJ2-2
CASSDYQGAGGELFF
TGTGCCAGCAGTGATTACCAGGGGGCGGGCGGGGAGCTGTTTTTT
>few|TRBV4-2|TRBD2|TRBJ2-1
CASSQEPGLAGSSSYNEQFF
TGTGCCAGCAGCCAAGAACCGGGACTAGCGGGGTCGAGCTCCTACAATGAGCAGTTCTTC
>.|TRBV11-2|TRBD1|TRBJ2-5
CASSFFSGTGGLETQYF
TGTGCCAGCAGCTTTTTCTCCGGGACAGGGGGTCTTGAGACCCAGTACTTC